The source of this T cell receptor beta chain is a study of cytomegalovirus exposure and HLA in healthy donors. Between the trimmed V and J ends, which lost 5 bases and 4 bases, there was a span of 17 bases. Germline V gene data show CDR1 as SGHTA and CDR2 as FQGNSA. This CDR3 contains 15 residues. Findings and caveats of the study: A later analysis showed TCR association rates differing by HLA locus, peaking at DRB1 and lowest at HLA-C. In a later analysis, most CMV-associated TCR beta chains appeared HLA-restricted. When the data were analyzed later, several of the most significant clusters appeared to be linked to common viral pathogens. Earlier analysis yielded a pattern in which most TCR beta V segments were productive about 90% or about 30% of the time.

As regards this clone: Its antigen is undetermined.

With 60 Vbeta and 13 Jbeta primers, the PCR was carried out. The protocol was immunoSEQ multiplex PCR, while the TCRdb copy is restricted to in-frame clones and leaves out a portion. The sample includes fewer than 250,000 clones, about 74% of them seen just once. The gene calls are TRBV7-2 and TRBJ1-1, with TRBD1 as a possible D gene (5 bases). This sequence was found in a man aged 40-49 years in good health and CMV-seronegative. The sample taken for sequencing was PBMCs. The CDR3 protein is CASSQTKGWGTEAFF. CDR3 in DNA: TGTGCCAGCAGCCAAACAAAGGGGTGGGGCACTGAAGCTTTCTTT.